This T cell receptor beta chain was captured by sequencing in a study of blood T cell repertoires in COVID-19. In the study overall: T cells, B-cell-depleted T cells, or PBMCs supplied cDNA or gDNA.

Per germline, CDR1 MNHEY and CDR2 SVGAGI. The ends were cut back, 6 bases at V and 5 bases at J, with 13 bases in the middle. The CDR3 spans 13 residues. Recruited during active infection, patients (from Seattle) were subsequently followed longitudinally. Under the authors' procedure: Amplified reference gene primers provided the basis for estimating nucleated cell counts. Clones were read by immunoSEQ multiplex PCR, and TCRdb kept only the in-frame ones, dropping some. Clone size and V and J calls were adopted from that table, with D and trimming inferred from the DNA. The sample records approximately 250,000 clones, around nine tenths being singletons.

The rearrangement links TRBV6-5 to TRBJ2-5; the D is unclear. The receptor's source is a woman aged 60-75 years with COVID-19, enrolled during active disease. The sequencing input was peripheral blood. CDR3 coding DNA: TGTGCCAGCAGACCGAGTGCGGTGGAGACCCAGTACTTC. Its translation: CASRPSAVETQYF.